Shown below are 18 T cell receptor beta chains from a single sample sequenced in a study of CD8 T cells in Susac syndrome (dated by TCRdb to about 2019). Libraries were made using the immunoSEQ multiplex PCR assay. RNA was extracted with the RNeasy kit and roughly 0.45 to 1 ug was reverse transcribed using random hexamers. Through fastp at Q25 and MiXCR, TCRdb rebuilt clones from the public reads, retaining in-frame beta chains. For every CDR3 protein sequence, its rows merge into one entry that carries the most common genes and DNA. Across this sample there are 150,000 to 180,000 distinct CDR3 sequences, with about 95% seen only once. 0.14% to 0.15% of the sample goes to the ten largest clones. Sequencing was performed on CD8+ T cells from PBMCs. The receptors were gathered from a human donor with multiple sclerosis.

This clonotype appeared a single time. This chain connects TRBV20-1 to TRBJ1-1, with D unclear. The CDR3 covers 12 residues. The V end lost 5 bases, the J end lost 7 bases, and 14 bases lay between the germline ends. Germline CDR1 DFQATT, CDR2 SNEGSKA (reference sequence). The CDR3 DNA follows: TGCAGTGCTCCCTGGGGTGGACTTGAAGCTTTCTTT. Amino acid sequence: CSAPWGGLEAFF.

The sample holds one count of this clonotype. The CDR3 loop is CSVAFGQTNYGYTF. CDR3 in DNA: TGCAGCGTTGCCTTCGGACAGACTAACTATGGCTACACCTTC. V usage is TRBV29-1 and J usage is TRBJ1-2; D perhaps matches TRBD1 (6 bases). Trimming left V 4 bases short and J 0 bases short, with 12 bases between. The germline gives CDR1 SQVTM, CDR2 ANQGSEA. The CDR3 loop spans 14 amino acids.

Only one count was recorded for this clonotype. The chain recombines TRBV27 with TRBJ2-3; 13 bases fit TRBD2. Germline CDR1 is MNHEY and CDR2 is SMNVEV (reference sequence). J lost 5 bases, V lost 5 bases, and 4 bases had no gene match. This CDR3 spans 15 amino acids. For the CDR3, the DNA is TGTGCCAGCAGTCACGGACTAGCGGGAGAAGATACGCAGTATTTT. Its translation: CASSHGLAGEDTQYF.

The J gene is TRBJ2-5, the V gene TRBV13, with D tentatively TRBD1 or TRBD2 (6 bases each). V was cut by 1 base and J by 5 bases, with 11 bases left in between. CDR1 and CDR2 from the germline V gene are PRHDT and FYEKMQ (reference sequence). The CDR3 extends over 14 amino acids. The CDR3 sequence is CASSLEGGGETQYF. The CDR3 DNA is TGTGCCAGCAGCTTAGAGGGGGGAGGCGAGACCCAGTACTTC. The whole variable domain, filled in from reference TRBV13 and TRBJ2-5, reads AAGVIQSPRHLIKEKRETATLKCYPIPRHDTVYWYQQGPGQDPQFLISFYEKMQSDKGSIPDRFSAQQFSDYHSELNMSSLELGDSALYFCASSLEGGGETQYFGPGTRLLVL.

This chain links TRBV12-3 or TRBV12-4 with TRBJ2-7, with D tentatively TRBD1 or TRBD2 (5 bases each). Trimming left V 5 bases short and J 3 bases short, with 14 bases between. This CDR3 region has 14 residues. The CDR3 spells CASSLGVGHYEQYF. The CDR3 DNA reads as TGTGCCAGCAGTCTGGGGGTAGGGCACTACGAGCAGTACTTC.

The V and J genes are TRBV3-1 and TRBJ2-7; 8 positions match TRBD2. The CDR3 contains 14 residues. The V gene's germline CDR1 is LGHDT and CDR2 YNNKEL (reference sequence). The junction had 2 bases not matched to a gene; V was cut back by 1 base and J by 3 bases. The CDR3 nucleotides read TGTGCCAGCAGCCAAGTAGCGGGGTACTACGAGCAGTACTTC. As protein: CASSQVAGYYEQYF.

V is TRBV20-1 and J is TRBJ2-7, with D maybe TRBD1 (6 bases). The germline CDR1 and CDR2 sequences are DFQATT and SNEGSKA (reference sequence). This CDR3 contains 12 residues. The V and J ends lost 0 bases and 9 bases respectively, with 12 bases between them. In DNA, the CDR3 is TGCAGTGCTAGAGATCAGGGGATATCGCAGTACTTC. Its protein product is CSARDQGISQYF.

The chain employs TRBV18 and TRBJ2-7, with D maybe TRBD2 (5 bases). With 0 bases removed from V and 4 bases from J, the gap between germline ends came to 10 bases. The CDR3 is 14 residues long. The V gene's germline CDR1 is KGHSH and CDR2 LQKENI. CDR3 nucleotide sequence: TGTGCCAGCTCACCACCGCGGGCATGGTACGAGCAGTACTTC. Its translation is CASSPPRAWYEQYF.

The chain links TRBV7-9 to TRBJ1-1; TRBD1 aligns across 7 bases. CDR3 length: 13 amino acids. The germline gives CDR1 SEHNR, CDR2 FQNEAQ (reference sequence). J gave up 4 bases and V 10 bases, and 9 bases lay outside the gene matches. The CDR3 region is CATIDRDITEAFF. In DNA form, the CDR3 reads TGTGCCACCATAGACAGGGATATCACTGAAGCTTTCTTT.

The genes are TRBV7-9 and TRBJ2-7; D not resolved. The CDR3 has 14 residues. V gave up 5 bases and J gave up 2 bases, with 13 bases separating them. Looked up from germline, CDR1 is SEHNR and CDR2 is FQNEAQ (reference sequence). CDR3 sequence (DNA): TGTGCCAGCAGCCTTCCAGGCGTTCCCTACGAGCAGTACTTC. Protein: CASSLPGVPYEQYF.

V is TRBV5-6 and J is TRBJ1-1, with D possibly matching TRBD1 (6 bases). Germline values: CDR1 SGHDT, CDR2 YYEEEE. The CDR3 covers 15 residues. V gave up 3 bases and J gave up 4 bases, with 16 bases separating them. This CDR3 is CASSWRQEVITEAFF. CDR3 DNA: TGTGCCAGCAGCTGGAGACAGGAAGTCATCACTGAAGCTTTCTTT.

This sequence joins TRBV13 and TRBJ2-7, with D perhaps being TRBD1 or TRBD2 (5 bases each). This CDR3 contains 15 residues. Germline loops: CDR1 PRHDT, CDR2 FYEKMQ (reference sequence). V was clipped by 5 bases and J by 1 base, with 15 bases between them. The CDR3 DNA reads TGTGCCAGCAGCCCGAGGGGAGAAGGGTCCTACGAGCAGTACTTC. It yields the protein CASSPRGEGSYEQYF.

V is TRBV2 and J is TRBJ2-3; 8 nucleotides line up with TRBD2. The junction had 19 bases not matched to a gene; V was cut back by 10 bases and J by 1 base. Germline V gene lookup returns CDR1 SNHLY and CDR2 FYNNEI. The CDR3 covers 18 residues. The CDR3, as DNA: TGTGCCAACCCACCCGGGGGGGAGGTCGTGATTGGCACAGATACGCAGTATTTT. As protein: CANPPGGEVVIGTDTQYF.

V gene TRBV9 combines with J gene TRBJ2-3; the D is unclear. V shed 0 bases and J shed 5 bases, with 13 bases lying between them. This CDR3 has 15 amino acids. Germline CDR1 reads SGDLS; CDR2 reads YYNGEE. The CDR3 sequence: CASSVGTSVKDTQYF. The CDR3 DNA reads as TGTGCCAGCAGCGTAGGTACATCGGTGAAAGATACGCAGTATTTT. Based on the CDR3 plus reference TRBV9 and TRBJ2-3, the full variable domain is DSGVTQTPKHLITATGQRVTLRCSPRSGDLSVYWYQQSLDQGLQFLIQYYNGEERAKGNILERFSAQQFPDLHSELNLSSLELGDSALYFCASSVGTSVKDTQYFGPGTRLTVL.

CDR3 amino acids: CSARASGGHSGYTF. DNA for the CDR3: TGCAGTGCTAGAGCTAGCGGGGGGCATAGTGGCTACACCTTC. V and J are TRBV20-1 and TRBJ1-2; weak D call: TRBD1 (6 bases). Trimming pared 1 base from V and 7 bases from J, leaving 16 bases between. The CDR3 has 14 amino acids. The germline gives CDR1 DFQATT, CDR2 SNEGSKA (reference sequence).

Regarding this clonotype: Mismatch with germline at one junction end may stem from a read error. The V and J genes are TRBV11-3 and TRBJ2-3; the D gene is possibly TRBD2 (5 bases). This CDR3 spans 16 amino acids. Germline assignment: CDR1 SGHNT and CDR2 YENEEA. The CDR3 DNA reads as TGTGCCAGCAGCTTAGGAGGGCCGTCTCGCACAGACACGCAGTATTTT. Residues: CASSLGGPSRTDTQYF. The full variable domain, completed using reference TRBV11-3 and TRBJ2-3, is EAGVVQSPRYKIIEKKQPVAFWCNPISGHNTLYWYLQNLGQGPELLIRYENEEAVDDSQLPKDRFSAERLKGVDSTLKIQPAELGDSAVYLCASSLGGPSRTDTQYFGPGTRLTVL.

V gene TRBV14 combines with J gene TRBJ2-6, with D hard to call. The CDR3 consists of 16 residues. Trimming cost V 2 bases and J 1 base, with 9 bases left between them. Germline V lookup: CDR1 SGHDN, CDR2 FVKESK. In nucleotides, the CDR3 is TGTGCCAGCAGCCAACGACTCCCTTCTGGGGCCAACGTCCTGACTTTC. It specifies CASSQRLPSGANVLTF.

The chain has TRBV7-9 and TRBJ2-1; 10 bases agree with TRBD1. CDR1 and CDR2 from the germline V gene are SEHNR and FQNEAQ (reference sequence). J lost 9 bases, V lost 1 base, and 0 bases had no gene match. CDR3 size: 13 residues. The CDR3 sequence is CASSLGTGGEQFF. Here the CDR3 DNA reads TGTGCCAGCAGCTTAGGGACAGGGGGTGAGCAGTTCTTC.